This entry describes one T cell receptor (beta chain). The antigen is undetermined. Data came from immunoSEQ multiplex PCR; TCRdb stores just in-frame clones and leaves some out. The table includes fewer than 150,000 clones, roughly 86% detected once. The J segment lost 5 bases and the V segment lost 5 bases, leaving 16 bases of the junction unmatched. The CDR3 is 18 amino acids. Germline loops: CDR1 KGHDR, CDR2 SFDVKD. The record originates from a study of T cell responses to AZD1222 COVID-19 vaccine. Study findings and constraints: Seropositive at baseline were only a handful of AZD1222 recipients. Increases in Spike-specific TCR breadth and depth were seen after two AZD1222 doses. Females outnumbered males among donors, who were mostly white British; clonal diversity was possibly underestimated. The repertoires were collected only after the peak T cell response.

The chain links TRBV24-1 to TRBJ2-1, with 8 nucleotides matching TRBD1. This TCR was sampled from an adult in good health. The sequenced sample was peripheral blood, obtained on day 0 of AZD1222 vaccination. CDR3: CATSVSPSRGLWDNEQFF. In nucleotides, the CDR3 is TGTGCCACCAGTGTATCCCCTAGCAGGGGGCTCTGGGACAATGAGCAGTTCTTC.